Sequencing of this T cell receptor (beta chain) was carried out in a study of OX40 agonist ivuxolimab in advanced cancers. V was shortened by 2 bases and J by 0 bases, with 8 bases between the two germline ends. The germline V gene has CDR1 SNHLY and CDR2 FYNNEI. There are 14 residues in the CDR3. TCRdb keeps only in-frame clones here, not all; method: immunoSEQ multiplex PCR. Of under 100,000 clones listed, 81% were seen once; the top ten hold roughly 4.5%. The timepoints at which blood was sampled were baseline, cycle 4 day 1, and cycle 7 day 1. This TCR was recovered from an adult with an advanced solid tumor such as melanoma, head and neck, liver or kidney cancer. The chain carries TRBV2 and TRBJ2-7; no firm D call. The sequencing used CD4+ or CD8+ T cells sorted from blood, collected in a trial of the OX40 agonist ivuxolimab. CDR3 sequence: CASSELLDSYEQYF. The CDR3 bases are TGTGCCAGCAGTGAACTACTGGACTCCTACGAGCAGTACTTC.